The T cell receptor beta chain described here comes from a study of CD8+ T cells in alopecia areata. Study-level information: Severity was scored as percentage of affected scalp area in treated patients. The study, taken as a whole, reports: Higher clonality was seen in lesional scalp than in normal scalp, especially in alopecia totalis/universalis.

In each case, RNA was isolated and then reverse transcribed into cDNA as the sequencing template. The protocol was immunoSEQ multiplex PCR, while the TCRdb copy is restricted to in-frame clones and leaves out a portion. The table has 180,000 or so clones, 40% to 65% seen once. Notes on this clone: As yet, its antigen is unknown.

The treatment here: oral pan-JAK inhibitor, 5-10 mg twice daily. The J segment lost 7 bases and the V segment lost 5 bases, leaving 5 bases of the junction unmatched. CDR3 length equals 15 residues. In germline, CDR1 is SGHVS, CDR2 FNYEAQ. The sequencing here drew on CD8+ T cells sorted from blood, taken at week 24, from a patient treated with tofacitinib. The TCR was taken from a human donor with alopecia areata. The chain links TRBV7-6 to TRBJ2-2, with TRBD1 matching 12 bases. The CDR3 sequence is CASSPGTGGLGELFF. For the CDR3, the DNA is TGTGCCAGCAGCCCCGGGACAGGGGGCCTCGGGGAGCTGTTTTTT.